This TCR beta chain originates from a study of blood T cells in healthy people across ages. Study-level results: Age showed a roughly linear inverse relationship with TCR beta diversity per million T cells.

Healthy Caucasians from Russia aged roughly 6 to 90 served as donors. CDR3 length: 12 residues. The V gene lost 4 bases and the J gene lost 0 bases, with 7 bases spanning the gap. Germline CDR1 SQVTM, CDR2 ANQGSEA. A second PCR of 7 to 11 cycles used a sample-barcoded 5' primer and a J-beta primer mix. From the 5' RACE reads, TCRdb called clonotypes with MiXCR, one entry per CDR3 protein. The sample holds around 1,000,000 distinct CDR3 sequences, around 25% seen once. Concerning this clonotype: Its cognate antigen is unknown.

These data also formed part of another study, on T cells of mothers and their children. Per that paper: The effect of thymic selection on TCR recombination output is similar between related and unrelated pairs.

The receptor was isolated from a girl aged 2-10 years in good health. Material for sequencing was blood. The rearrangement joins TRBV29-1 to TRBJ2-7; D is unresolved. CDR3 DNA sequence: TGCAGCGTTGTCGTCGTCTCCTACGAGCAGTACTTC. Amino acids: CSVVVVSYEQYF.